The 10 T cell receptor beta chains presented below share a single source sample, sequenced in a study of cytomegalovirus exposure and HLA in healthy donors. Sequencing was performed with immunoSEQ multiplex PCR; in TCRdb, only in-frame clones are kept and a portion is missing. The sample has about 160,000 clones, 85% to 90% seen once. Input material: PBMCs. These receptors were collected from a man between 18 and 29 years old in good health and CMV-seronegative.

V and J are TRBV4-3 and TRBJ2-3; tentative D call: TRBD2 (6 bases). Trimming took off 0 bases at V and 2 bases at J, with 9 bases between the two ends. This CDR3 spans 15 amino acids. CDR1 and CDR2 from the germline V gene are LGHNA and YSLEER. The CDR3 loop is CASSQDRGYTDTQYF. The CDR3 coding sequence is TGCGCCAGCAGCCAAGATCGGGGGTACACAGATACGCAGTATTTT.

This clone was seen a few times. The J gene is TRBJ2-7, the V gene TRBV2; 7 bases align to TRBD1. The CDR3 runs to 12 residues. Germline V gene sequence: CDR1 SNHLY, CDR2 FYNNEI. The V and J ends lost 10 bases and 5 bases, in that order; junction bases with no gene match: 8. The CDR3 region has the DNA TGTGCCACCTCACGGGACAGCCACGAGCAGTACGTC. This sequence encodes CATSRDSHEQYV.

The CDR3 DNA reads as TGTGCCAGCGGGACAGGGGGAAAAGAAAAACTGTTTTTT. As protein: CASGTGGKEKLFF. V usage is TRBV28 and J usage is TRBJ1-4; 11 nucleotides line up with TRBD1. CDR1 is MDHEN, CDR2 SYDVKM, per germline. V dropped 8 bases and J dropped 8; count of bases not matched to a gene: 4. The CDR3 spans 13 residues.

V usage is TRBV21-1 and J usage is TRBJ2-5; the DNA was not used to check the table's D call, TRBD1. TRBV21-1 is recorded as a pseudogene. This CDR3 region has 14 residues. CDR3 DNA: TGTGCCAGCAGCAACGGCAGGGGGCTAGAGACCCAGTACTTC. Translated: CASSNGRGLETQYF.

The CDR3 DNA sequence: TGCGCCAGCTCTCCGCGGACAGGGGGCGAGCAGTACTTC. Residues: CASSPRTGGEQYF. The J gene is TRBJ2-7, the V gene TRBV10-1; 10 bases align to TRBD1. CDR1 and CDR2 (germline): WNHNN, SYGVQD (reference sequence). The CDR3 has 13 residues. V dropped 8 bases and J dropped 6; count of bases not matched to a gene: 7.

This clone was seen more than once but under ten times. This chain connects TRBV18 to TRBJ1-2; D gene unclear. The germline CDR1 and CDR2 sequences are KGHSH and LQKENI. The germline V and J ends were trimmed by 0 bases and 3 bases, with 5 bases remaining between them. This CDR3 spans 13 amino acids. The CDR3 here is CASSPPSDYGYTF. The CDR3 DNA sequence: TGTGCCAGCTCACCACCTTCGGACTATGGCTACACCTTC.

The chain carries TRBV2 and TRBJ1-3; TRBD1 aligns across 7 bases. Trimming at V came to 4 bases and at J to 3 bases, leaving 0 bases not matched to a gene. CDR3 length: 13 amino acids. Germline CDR1 is SNHLY and CDR2 is FYNNEI. DNA for the CDR3: TGTGCCAGCAGTGGGGACAGTGGAAACACCATATATTTT. Translating it yields CASSGDSGNTIYF.

The V and J genes are TRBV19 and TRBJ2-2; 7 bases line up with TRBD2. V dropped 7 bases and J dropped 1; count of bases not matched to a gene: 3. The CDR3 extends over 14 amino acids. CDR1 is LNHDA, CDR2 SQIVND, per germline (reference sequence). CDR3 residues: CASTGGENTGELFF. The CDR3 DNA follows: TGTGCCAGTACTGGGGGGGAGAACACCGGGGAGCTGTTTTTT. Based on the CDR3 plus reference TRBV19 and TRBJ2-2, the full variable domain is DGGITQSPKYLFRKEGQNVTLSCEQNLNHDAMYWYRQDPGQGLRLIYYSQIVNDFQKGDIAEGYSVSREKKESFPLTVTSAQKNPTAFYLCASTGGENTGELFFGEGSRLTVL.

V is TRBV19 and J is TRBJ1-2; 7 nucleotides line up with TRBD1. Losses at the gene ends were 6 bases for V and 8 bases for J; bases not matched to a gene: 9. Germline CDR1 is LNHDA and CDR2 is SQIVND (reference sequence). There are 13 residues in the CDR3. The CDR3 coding sequence is TGTGCCAGTAGGATGACAGGGAGTAGCGGCTACACCTTC. Translated: CASRMTGSSGYTF.

The chain joins TRBV4-1 to TRBJ2-7; 9 bases are a match to TRBD2. The CDR3 sequence is 17 residues long. CDR1 is MGHRA, CDR2 YSYEKL, per germline. Trimming took 3 bases from V and 0 from J; bases not matched to a gene: 9. The CDR3 coding sequence is TGCGCCAGCAGCCAGGCGTCCCTAGCGGGAACCTCCTACGAGCAGTACTTC. It yields the protein CASSQASLAGTSYEQYF.